This entry concerns a single T cell receptor (beta chain). Antigen specificity is unknown. This entry comes from a study of cytomegalovirus exposure and HLA in healthy donors. The study's findings and limits: It was found in a later analysis that first-cohort TCR clusters tended to co-occur in the 130 or so validation repertoires. It was 150 or so TCR beta chains that were listed as cytomegalovirus-associated. Most TCR sequences were seen very rarely across donors, but some public TCRs occurred in many. Reportedly, diagnosis of cytomegalovirus status by the classifier showed high specificity and sensitivity.

The data were produced by immunoSEQ multiplex PCR, yet TCRdb's version contains in-frame clones alone and is incomplete. Altogether about 79,000 clones are present, over 85% being singletons, with the ten largest covering around 3.5%. V gave up 1 base and J gave up 5 bases; unmatched junction bases: 9. CDR3 length: 16 amino acids. Germline CDR1 SGHTA, CDR2 FQGNSA. Sequencing was performed on PBMCs. This clonotype originated in a woman in her twenties or thirties in good health and CMV-seronegative. V gene TRBV7-2 combines with J gene TRBJ2-5, with TRBD2 matching 8 bases. The DNA for the CDR3 is TGTGCCAGCAGCTTAGGAGGTCCTAGCGGGTGGGAGACCCAGTACTTC. Protein sequence: CASSLGGPSGWETQYF.